This record concerns one T cell receptor beta chain sequence. The antigen is undetermined. The primer mix had 60 Vbeta and 13 Jbeta primers. Sequenced by immunoSEQ multiplex PCR; TCRdb stores in-frame clones only, minus some. Among hundreds of thousands of clones listed, roughly 80% were seen once. Donors in the study were healthy people who gave bone marrow. The data belong to a study of cytomegalovirus exposure and HLA in healthy donors. Study in general: Previous work identified roughly 110 million unique TCR beta sequences from some 170 million T cells. Points from the study as a whole: Listed as cytomegalovirus-associated were 150 to 200 TCR beta chains. The authors later found most CMV-associated TCR beta chains appeared HLA-restricted.

Trimming took off 6 bases at V and 4 bases at J, with 9 bases between the two ends. This CDR3 region has 12 residues. Germline CDR1 MNHEY, CDR2 SMNVEV (reference sequence). The V and J genes are TRBV27 and TRBJ1-2; D uncertain. This clonotype was sampled from a man aged 25-45 years in good health and CMV-seronegative. Specimen: PBMCs. The CDR3 protein is CASRGRVYGYTF. The CDR3 region has the DNA TGTGCCAGCAGGGGGAGGGTCTATGGCTACACCTTC.